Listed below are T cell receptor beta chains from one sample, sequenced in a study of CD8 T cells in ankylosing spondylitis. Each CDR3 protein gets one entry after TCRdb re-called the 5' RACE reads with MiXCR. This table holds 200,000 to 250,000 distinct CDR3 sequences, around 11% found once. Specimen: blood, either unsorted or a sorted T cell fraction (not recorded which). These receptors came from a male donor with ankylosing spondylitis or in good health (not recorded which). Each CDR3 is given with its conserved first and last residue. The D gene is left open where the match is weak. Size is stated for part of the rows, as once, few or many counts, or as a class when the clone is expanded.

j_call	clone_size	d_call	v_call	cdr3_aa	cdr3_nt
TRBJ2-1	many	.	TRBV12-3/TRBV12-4	CASRPHGQDYYNEQFF	TGTGCCAGCAGACCTCACGGACAGGACTACTACAATGAGCAGTTCTTC
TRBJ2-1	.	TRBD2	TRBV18	CASSRSGATPGKQFF	TGTGCCAGCTCACGTAGCGGGGCGACCCCCGGCAAGCAGTTCTTC
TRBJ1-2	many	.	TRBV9	CASSVATLPRGYTF	TGTGCCAGCAGCGTAGCGACCCTACCTCGGGGCTACACCTTC
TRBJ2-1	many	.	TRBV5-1	CASNSGTSSYNEQFF	TGCGCCAGCAATAGCGGAACCAGCTCCTACAATGAGCAGTTCTTC
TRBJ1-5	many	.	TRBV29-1	CSVEIGGGNQPQHF	TGCAGCGTTGAGATCGGCGGAGGAAATCAGCCCCAGCATTTT
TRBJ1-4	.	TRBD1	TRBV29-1	CSAGSGGVGEKLFF	TGCAGCGCCGGTTCAGGGGGAGTAGGTGAAAAACTGTTTTTT
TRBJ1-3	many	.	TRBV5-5	CASSLRGLTVSGNTIYF	TGTGCCAGCAGCTTGCGGGGCCTTACCGTCTCTGGAAACACCATATATTTT
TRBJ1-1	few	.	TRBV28	CASSGGLGTEAFF	TGTGCCAGCAGTGGAGGGCTGGGCACTGAAGCTTTCTTT
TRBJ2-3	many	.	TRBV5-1	CASSLTRRDTQYF	TGCGCCAGCAGCTTAACACGCCGGGACACGCAGTATTTT
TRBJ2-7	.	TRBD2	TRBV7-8	CASTPLTGAGNYEQYF	TGTGCCAGCACCCCACTAACGGGAGCGGGAAACTACGAGCAGTACTTC
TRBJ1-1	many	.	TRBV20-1	CSARGWSRRNTEAFF	TGCAGTGCTAGGGGGTGGTCGAGGAGGAACACTGAAGCTTTCTTT
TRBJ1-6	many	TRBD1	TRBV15	CATSRDRGGSPLHF	TGTGCCACCAGCAGAGACAGGGGGGGTTCACCCCTCCACTTT
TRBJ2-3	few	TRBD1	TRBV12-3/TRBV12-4	CASSFGTGGADTQYF	TGTGCCAGCAGTTTCGGGACAGGGGGCGCAGATACGCAGTATTTT
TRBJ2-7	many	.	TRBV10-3	CAISPGYEQYF	TGTGCCATCAGCCCCGGGTACGAGCAGTACTTC
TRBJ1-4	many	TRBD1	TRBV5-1	CASSGQGSDEKLFF	TGCGCCAGCAGCGGACAGGGTTCGGATGAAAAACTGTTTTTT
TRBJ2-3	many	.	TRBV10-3	CAILNPASSTDTQYF	TGTGCCATCTTAAACCCGGCTTCTAGCACAGATACGCAGTATTTT
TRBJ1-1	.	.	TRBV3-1	CASSATRNTEAFF	TGTGCCAGCAGTGCAACACGGAACACTGAAGCTTTCTTT
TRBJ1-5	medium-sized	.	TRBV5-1	CATRQSYSNQPQHF	TGCGCCACCCGACAGAGTTATAGCAATCAGCCCCAGCATTTT
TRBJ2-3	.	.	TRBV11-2	CASSSPRARTDTQYF	TGTGCCAGCAGCTCCCCCAGGGCTCGCACAGATACGCAGTATTTT
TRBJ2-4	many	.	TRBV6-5	CASSYTGSGNIQYF	TGTGCCAGCAGTTACACAGGGTCAGGAAACATTCAGTACTTC
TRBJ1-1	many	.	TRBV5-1	CASSLAQEGEAFF	TGCGCCAGCAGCTTGGCCCAGGAAGGGGAAGCTTTCTTT
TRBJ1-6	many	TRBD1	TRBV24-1	CATSARTGVFDSPLHF	TGTGCCACCAGTGCCAGGACAGGGGTGTTTGATTCACCCCTCCACTTT
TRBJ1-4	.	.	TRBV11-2	CASSLSGASPKLFF	TGTGCCAGCAGCCTATCCGGAGCCAGTCCAAAACTGTTTTTT
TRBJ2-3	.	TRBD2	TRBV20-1	CSANSVTGGPGLSTDTQYF	TGCAGTGCCAATAGTGTAACGGGAGGGCCGGGGTTGAGCACAGATACGCAGTATTTT
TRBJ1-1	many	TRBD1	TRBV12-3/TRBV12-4	CASTPDRATEAFF	TGTGCCAGCACACCTGACAGGGCCACTGAAGCTTTCTTT
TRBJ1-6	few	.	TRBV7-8	CASSAAAGVGYNSPLHF	TGTGCCAGCAGCGCCGCGGCGGGGGTAGGCTATAATTCACCCCTCCACTTT
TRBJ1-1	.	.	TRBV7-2	CASSWGYGDTEAFF	TGTGCCAGCAGCTGGGGGTACGGGGACACTGAAGCTTTCTTT
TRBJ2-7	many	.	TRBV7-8	CASSLARSLTYEQYF	TGTGCCAGCAGCTTGGCGCGGTCACTCACCTACGAGCAGTACTTC
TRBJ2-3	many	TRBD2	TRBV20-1	CSARDRLAGPVTDTQYF	TGCAGTGCTAGAGATAGACTAGCGGGGCCGGTCACAGATACGCAGTATTTT
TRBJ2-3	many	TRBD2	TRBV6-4	CASSDSPSGGLDTQYF	TGTGCCAGCAGTGACTCGCCTAGCGGGGGCCTCGATACGCAGTATTTT
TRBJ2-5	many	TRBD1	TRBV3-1	CASSQGSGTGLTKTQYF	TGTGCCAGCAGCCAAGGGTCCGGGACAGGTTTAACGAAGACCCAGTACTTC
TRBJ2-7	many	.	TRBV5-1	CASSQVGGREQYF	TGCGCCAGCAGTCAAGTCGGGGGCAGGGAGCAGTACTTC
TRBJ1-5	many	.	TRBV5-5	CASSFGRDQPQHF	TGTGCCAGCAGCTTTGGGAGGGACCAGCCCCAGCATTTT
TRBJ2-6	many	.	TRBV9	CASSSYRVSGANVLTF	TGTGCCAGCAGCTCATACAGGGTCTCTGGGGCCAACGTCCTGACTTTC
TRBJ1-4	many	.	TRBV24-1	CATKTHRSEKLFF	TGTGCCACCAAAACCCACCGAAGTGAAAAACTGTTTTTT
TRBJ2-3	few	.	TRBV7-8	CASSQTYTDTQYF	TGTGCCAGCAGTCAAACTTACACAGATACGCAGTATTTT
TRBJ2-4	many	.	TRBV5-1	CASSLSSGKNIQYF	TGCGCCAGCAGCTTGTCCTCAGGGAAAAACATTCAGTACTTC
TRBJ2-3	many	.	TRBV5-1	CASSLWAADTQYF	TGCGCCAGCAGCTTGTGGGCCGCCGATACGCAGTATTTT
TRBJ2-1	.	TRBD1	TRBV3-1	CASSQGDRGHYKEQFF	TGTGCCAGCAGCCAGGGGGACAGGGGGCATTACAAAGAGCAGTTCTTC
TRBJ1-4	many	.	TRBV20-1	CSAREAGVGKLFF	TGCAGTGCTAGAGAGGCAGGTGTCGGAAAACTGTTTTTT
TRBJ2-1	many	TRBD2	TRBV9	CASEKGSGAYNEQFF	TGTGCCAGTGAAAAAGGTAGCGGGGCATACAATGAGCAGTTCTTC
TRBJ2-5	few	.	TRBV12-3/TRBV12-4	CASSRGSSETQYF	TGTGCCAGCAGCCGGGGGAGTTCGGAGACCCAGTACTTC
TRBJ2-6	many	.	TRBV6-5	CASSYSTTLGSVLTF	TGTGCCAGCAGTTACTCGACGACCCTTGGGAGCGTCCTGACTTTC
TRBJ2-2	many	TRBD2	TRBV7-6	CASSRLAWSGELFF	TGTGCCAGCAGTCGACTAGCATGGTCCGGGGAGCTGTTTTTT
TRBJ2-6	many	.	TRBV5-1	CASSSDSRNSGANVLTF	TGCGCCAGCAGCTCCGACAGCAGGAACTCTGGGGCCAACGTCCTGACTTTC